Sequencing of this T cell receptor (beta chain) was carried out in a study of T cells in Graves' hyperthyroidism and ophthalmopathy. Study findings and constraints: Ophthalmopathy cases were set apart from stable hyperthyroidism by a 13 V-J model.

With regard to this clonotype: What it binds is not known.

TCR beta CDR3 region amplification was performed from RNA transcripts. HTBI primers drove first-round RT-PCR of the TCR CDR3. One entry per CDR3 protein, called by TCRdb with MiXCR from the multiplex PCR reads. The sample contains over 250,000 distinct CDR3 sequences, approximately 26% of which appear only once. Unmatched junction bases numbered 4, after V lost 6 bases and J lost 0 bases. CDR3 length: 13 amino acids. Germline lookup yields CDR1 DFQATT and CDR2 SNEGSKA (reference sequence). The chain combines TRBV20-1 with TRBJ2-7, with 8 bases that match TRBD2. This receptor was obtained from a man aged 40-50 years with Graves' hyperthyroidism that later progressed to Graves' ophthalmopathy. Sample: blood. In nucleotides, the CDR3 is TGCAGTGCGGAGACTAGCGACTCCTACGAGCAGTACTTC. Translation: CSAETSDSYEQYF.